These 3 T cell receptor beta chains were sequenced from one sample in a study of Ad26.COV2.S vaccination and SARS-CoV-2 variants. Treatment indicated: some 20 received Ad26.COV2.S at low or high dose, single or two shots; 5 received placebo; per-sample allocation not given. The study sampled participants on day 63 after the first vaccine or placebo injection. The assay was immunoSEQ multiplex PCR, and TCRdb's table has in-frame clones only and misses some. The repertoire holds 400,000 to 450,000 clones, with roughly 90% as singletons. The sequenced sample was peripheral blood, obtained in a trial of Ad26.COV2.S vaccine versus placebo. These receptors were obtained from a person aged 18-60 years who received the Ad26.COV2.S COVID-19 vaccine or a placebo.

This chain connects TRBV7-6 to TRBJ2-3, with 8 bases fitting TRBD2. CDR3 size: 14 residues. V lost 5 bases, J lost 2 bases, and 3 bases stayed unmatched. The germline gives CDR1 SGHVS, CDR2 FNYEAQ. This CDR3 reads CASSERGYTDTQYF. The CDR3 DNA reads as TGTGCCAGCAGCGAGCGGGGGTACACAGATACGCAGTATTTT.

Many counts were recorded for this clone. The V gene is TRBV11-3, the J gene TRBJ2-7, with 11 bases identical to TRBD2. This CDR3 is built from 19 residues. With V trimmed by 1 base and J by 4 bases, 15 bases remained unmatched. The germline V gene has CDR1 SGHNT and CDR2 YENEEA. The CDR3: CASSLGLAMGLADHYEQYF. The CDR3 DNA is TGTGCCAGCAGCTTAGGTCTAGCGATGGGACTAGCGGACCATTACGAGCAGTACTTC.

The chain is built from TRBV28 and TRBJ2-7, with TRBD2 matching over 14 bases. V shed 5 bases and J 2 bases; nucleotides not matched to a gene: 5. The CDR3 is 16 residues long. In germline, CDR1 is MDHEN, CDR2 SYDVKM. For the CDR3, the DNA is TGTGCCAGCAGTCGGGGACTAGCGGGGGCCACCTACGAGCAGTACTTC. Protein product: CASSRGLAGATYEQYF.